This TCR beta chain was retrieved from a study of CD8 T cells in ankylosing spondylitis. This clonotype counts as medium-sized. In TCRdb, the 5' RACE reads were re-called with MiXCR into one record per CDR3 protein. The data contain about 150,000 distinct CDR3 sequences, 30% to 35% of them singletons. Sequenced material: synovial fluid, either unsorted or a sorted T cell fraction (not recorded which). The receptor comes from a male donor with ankylosing spondylitis.

The CDR3 is CSARDRGLAGAEQFF. The CDR3 DNA reads as TGCAGTGCTAGAGATAGGGGACTAGCGGGAGCTGAGCAGTTCTTC. The genes are TRBV20-1 and TRBJ2-1, with 14 positions matching TRBD2. The J segment lost 9 bases and the V segment lost 0 bases, leaving 4 bases of the junction unmatched. The length of the CDR3 is 15 residues. CDR1 and CDR2 from the germline V gene are DFQATT and SNEGSKA (reference sequence).